These T cell receptor beta chains were read from a single sample in a study of blood T cell repertoires in COVID-19. Libraries were prepared by immunoSEQ multiplex PCR; TCRdb keeps only in-frame clonotypes and omits some of them. The data hold some 200,000 clones, with 84% observed a single time. The sample consisted of peripheral blood. Receptors were obtained from a man aged 45-65 years with active or convalescent COVID-19. Both conserved end residues are part of each CDR3. A D gene is named only where the DNA matches it firmly. Clone size, where shown, is once, few, many, or a class for clones that have expanded.

TRBV6-5	-	16	-	TRBJ1-6	TGTGCCAGCAGTTACGCTCAGAATCGCTATAATTCACCCCTCCACTTT	CASSYAQNRYNSPLHF
TRBV24-1	few	13	-	TRBJ1-2	TGTGCCACCAGCAAGGACAGCTCCTATGGCTACACCTTC	CATSKDSSYGYTF
TRBV27	-	12	-	TRBJ2-7	TGTGCCAGCAGTTCGAGCTCCTACGAGCAGTACTTC	CASSSSSYEQYF
TRBV11-1	-	12	-	TRBJ2-1	TGTGCCAGCAGCATGGACTATGGTGAGCAGTTCTTC	CASSMDYGEQFF
TRBV4-2	-	15	-	TRBJ1-2	TGTGCCAGCAGCCAAGACACAGATCTGTCTCGTGGCTACACCTTC	CASSQDTDLSRGYTF
TRBV7-9	-	11	-	TRBJ2-5	TGTGCCAGCAGCTCGGGGGAGACCCAGTACTTC	CASSSGETQYF
TRBV6-5	-	13	-	TRBJ1-2	TGTGCCACTCTAGGCGGGAACTACTATGGCTACACCTTC	CATLGGNYYGYTF
TRBV7-9	-	16	TRBD2	TRBJ2-1	TGTGCCAGCAGCTTACTCGGCGGGAGAACGGGGAATGAGCAGTTCTTC	CASSLLGGRTGNEQFF
TRBV5-1	once	14	-	TRBJ2-7	TGCGCCAGCAGCGCCCTTGGACAGACCTACGAGCAGTACTTC	CASSALGQTYEQYF
TRBV5-3	-	16	TRBD2	TRBJ2-2	TGTGCCAGAAGCTCCTTAGCGGGGTTTAACACCGGGGAGCTGTTTTTT	CARSSLAGFNTGELFF
TRBV5-1	-	12	-	TRBJ2-5	TGCGCCAGTCGATGGGCACGAGAGACCCAGTACTTC	CASRWARETQYF
TRBV15	many	16	-	TRBJ2-3	TGTGCCACCAGCCCTTTACAGGGTCTGCACACAGATACGCAGTATTTT	CATSPLQGLHTDTQYF
TRBV5-4	-	15	-	TRBJ2-4	TGTGCCTACGACGAAGGGGTTCTAGCCAAAAACATTCAGTACTTC	CAYDEGVLAKNIQYF
TRBV6-5	-	16	-	TRBJ2-2	TGTGCCAGCAGTTACTCGCTACTAGCCAGCACCGGGGAGCTGTTTTTT	CASSYSLLASTGELFF
TRBV6-5	few	15	TRBD2	TRBJ2-5	TGTGCCAGCAGCCGCTCCACTAGCGGGGAAGAGACCCAGTACTTC	CASSRSTSGEETQYF
TRBV11-3	once	14	-	TRBJ2-3	TGTGCCAGCAGACTCCACTATAGCACAGATACGCAGTATTTT	CASRLHYSTDTQYF
TRBV28	-	14	-	TRBJ1-2	TGTGCCAGCTGGGGGACTGGGGGGGCCCGGGGCTACACCTTC	CASWGTGGARGYTF
TRBV2	-	13	-	TRBJ2-1	TGTGCCAGCGGGAGGCTTTCCACGAATGAGCAGTTCTTC	CASGRLSTNEQFF
TRBV28	-	14	-	TRBJ2-4	TGTGCCAGCAGCGCCTTGGGCAGGGGAAACATTCAGTACTTC	CASSALGRGNIQYF
TRBV5-6	-	16	-	TRBJ1-3	TGTGCCAGCAGCTTCTCCCCCCAGGGCTTGGAAAACACCATATATTTT	CASSFSPQGLENTIYF
TRBV6-5	-	13	-	TRBJ1-1	TGTGCCAGCAGGCCAGCGGGCCACCCTGAAGCTTTCTTT	CASRPAGHPEAFF
TRBV18	once	14	-	TRBJ2-7	TGTGCCAGCTCACCAGGCCTAGGCACCTACGAGCAGTACTTC	CASSPGLGTYEQYF
TRBV28	-	16	TRBD2	TRBJ2-3	TGTGCCAGCAGTTCAACGGGACTAGCGGGGACAGATACGCAGTATTTT	CASSSTGLAGTDTQYF
TRBV30	-	14	TRBD1	TRBJ1-1	TGTGCCTGGGGGAGGGACAGGGGAGACACTGAAGCTTTCTTT	CAWGRDRGDTEAFF
TRBV6-2/TRBV6-3	once	12	-	TRBJ1-2	TGTGCCAGCAGTACTACGGGTCATGGCTACACCTTC	CASSTTGHGYTF
TRBV19	-	15	TRBD1	TRBJ2-3	TGTGCCAGTAGTAAAACAGGGGATTCGACAGATACGCAGTATTTT	CASSKTGDSTDTQYF
TRBV9	-	13	TRBD1	TRBJ2-7	TGTGCCAGCAGCTTGACAGGGGATGGGGAGCAGTACTTC	CASSLTGDGEQYF
TRBV5-1	-	14	TRBD1	TRBJ2-7	TGCGCCAGCAGCGTGGGACAGGCGTACTACGAGCAGTACTTC	CASSVGQAYYEQYF
TRBV2	-	14	-	TRBJ2-5	TGTGCCAGCACCCCCCGAGTTAGGGGAGAGACCCAGTACTTC	CASTPRVRGETQYF
TRBV7-9	-	16	TRBD2	TRBJ2-3	TGTGCCAGCAGCTTATATGAGCGGGGTCGGGGAGATACGCAGTATTTT	CASSLYERGRGDTQYF
TRBV9	-	12	-	TRBJ1-2	TGTGCCAGCAGCGTGGCCCACTATGGCTACACCTTC	CASSVAHYGYTF
TRBV7-6	-	13	-	TRBJ1-5	TGTGCCAGCAGCTTAGATTCAGGGTGGCCCCAGCATTTT	CASSLDSGWPQHF
TRBV2	-	16	TRBD1	TRBJ1-5	TGTGCCAGCAGGTGGCAGGGGGCAGGGGAGAATCAGCCCCAGCATTTT	CASRWQGAGENQPQHF
TRBV24-1	-	13	-	TRBJ2-1	TGTGCCACCAGTGAAACAGGGAGCAATGAGCAGTTCTTC	CATSETGSNEQFF
TRBV5-5	-	13	-	TRBJ2-5	TGTGCCAGCAGCTTGTACGGTCGAGAGACCCAGTACTTC	CASSLYGRETQYF
TRBV5-1	once	14	-	TRBJ2-3	TGCGCCAGCAGCTTCGGACAAGATTCAGATACGCAGTATTTT	CASSFGQDSDTQYF
TRBV7-6	-	16	TRBD1	TRBJ2-1	TGTGCCAGCAGCTACCACCGGGACAGGGGAGTCAATGAGCAGTTCTTC	CASSYHRDRGVNEQFF
TRBV6-6	-	13	TRBD2	TRBJ2-5	TGTGCCAGCAGCGGCGGGAGCGTAGAGACCCAGTACTTC	CASSGGSVETQYF
TRBV29-1	-	15	TRBD2	TRBJ2-3	TGCAGCGTTGCAGGGAGCGGGGGGCCGGCAGATACGCAGTATTTT	CSVAGSGGPADTQYF
TRBV5-1	-	14	-	TRBJ1-4	TGCGCCAGCAGCCCGCAGGAGGGTTCTGAAAAACTGTTTTTT	CASSPQEGSEKLFF
TRBV7-3	-	15	-	TRBJ2-3	TGTGCCAGCAGCTTAATAGGAGGGAGCACAGATACGCAGTATTTT	CASSLIGGSTDTQYF
TRBV5-1	-	15	TRBD1	TRBJ2-1	TGCGCCAGCAGCTTGGACGGGACAGGGGATGATGAGCAGTTCTTC	CASSLDGTGDDEQFF
TRBV28	-	14	-	TRBJ1-1	TGTGCCAGCAGCCCGGGACTCTTGAACACTGAAGCTTTCTTT	CASSPGLLNTEAFF
TRBV7-2	few	14	-	TRBJ1-1	TGTGCCAGCAGCCCCGGACTCGCGAACACTGAAGCTTTCTTT	CASSPGLANTEAFF
TRBV7-2	-	15	TRBD1	TRBJ2-1	TGTGCCAGCAGCTTCGACAGGGGGACCTACAATGAGCAGTTCTTC	CASSFDRGTYNEQFF
TRBV11-2	-	14	TRBD1	TRBJ2-1	TGTGCCAGCAGCACCGGGACAGGGAAGAATGAGCAGTTCTTC	CASSTGTGKNEQFF
TRBV28	-	16	-	TRBJ1-2	TGTGCCAGCAGTTTACGCGGGTCGATAGGGCTTGGTGGCTACACCTTC	CASSLRGSIGLGGYTF
TRBV15	-	19	TRBD1	TRBJ2-1	TGTGCCACCAGCCGGGGGACAGGGGGCCGTCTTCTTTCCTACAATGAGCAGTTCTTC	CATSRGTGGRLLSYNEQFF
TRBV5-5	-	14	-	TRBJ2-7	TGTGCCAGCAGCGGAACGGACAGGAGGGGCGAGCAGTACTTC	CASSGTDRRGEQYF
TRBV5-1	-	14	-	TRBJ1-4	TGCGCCAGCAGCTTGGGCGGGAACGATGAAAAACTGTTTTTT	CASSLGGNDEKLFF
TRBV11-2	-	15	TRBD1	TRBJ1-4	TGTGCCAGCAGCGGTGGGACAGAAGTCAATGAAAAACTGTTTTTT	CASSGGTEVNEKLFF
TRBV7-3	-	15	-	TRBJ2-3	TGTGCCAGCAGCACGGGGTTTTTGGGCACAGATACGCAGTATTTT	CASSTGFLGTDTQYF